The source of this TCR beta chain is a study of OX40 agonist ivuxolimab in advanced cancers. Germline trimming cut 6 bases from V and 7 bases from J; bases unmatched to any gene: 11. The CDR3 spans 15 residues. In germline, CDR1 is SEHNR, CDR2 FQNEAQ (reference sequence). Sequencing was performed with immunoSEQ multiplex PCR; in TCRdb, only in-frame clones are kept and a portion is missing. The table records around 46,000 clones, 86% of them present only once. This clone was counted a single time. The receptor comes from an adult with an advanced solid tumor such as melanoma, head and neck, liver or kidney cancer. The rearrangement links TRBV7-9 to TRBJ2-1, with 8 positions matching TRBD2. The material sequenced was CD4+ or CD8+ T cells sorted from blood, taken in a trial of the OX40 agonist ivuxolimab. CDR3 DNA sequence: TGTGCCAGCAGTTTGGTAGGCGGGGGGCCAAATGAGCAGTTCTTC. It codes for CASSLVGGGPNEQFF.